This TCR beta chain was sequenced in a study of T cells in tumors after PD-1 blockade. As for the study in general: During anti-PD-1 treatment, some patients continued daily vismodegib 150 mg.

Germline values: CDR1 SGDLS, CDR2 YYNGEE. Trimming left V 6 bases short and J 10 bases short, with 14 bases between. The CDR3 extends over 13 amino acids. The study, taken as a whole, reports: Peripheral recruitment is suggested, as some novel exhausted tumor clones were in pre-treatment blood.

Sequenced by immunoSEQ multiplex PCR; TCRdb stores in-frame clones only, minus some. This table holds about 20,000 clones, about 85% found once. Remarks on this clone: Its antigen remains unidentified.

This TCR derives from a human donor with advanced basal cell or squamous cell carcinoma (not recorded which). The chain recombines TRBV9 with TRBJ1-6, with a possible D match to TRBD1 (6 bases). The specimen comprised PBMCs, sampled after anti-PD-1 therapy. The CDR3 region is CASTKGVGSPLHF. The CDR3 DNA reads TGTGCCAGCACGAAGGGGGTGGGCTCACCCCTCCACTTT.